What follows are 9 T cell receptor beta chains derived from one specimen sequenced in a study of T cells in Graves' hyperthyroidism and ophthalmopathy. RNA transcripts provided the source from which TCR beta CDR3 regions were amplified. A first-round RT-PCR of the TCR CDR3 used the HTBI primer set. TCRdb re-called the multiplex PCR reads through MiXCR, storing one row per CDR3 protein. The sample includes 250,000 to 300,000 distinct CDR3 sequences, more than 14% of them seen just once. The sample was blood. These receptors were taken from a middle-aged woman with Graves' hyperthyroidism that later progressed to Graves' ophthalmopathy.

There are a few counts of this clonotype. The V call is TRBV19, the J call TRBJ2-6; possible D gene TRBD1, 6 bases. The germline gives CDR1 LNHDA, CDR2 SQIVND (reference sequence). CDR3 length equals 17 residues. V lost 4 bases and J lost 0, with 13 bases in between. The CDR3 protein is CASSRTAHFSGANVLTF. The CDR3 bases are TGTGCCAGTAGTAGGACAGCCCACTTCTCTGGGGCCAACGTCCTGACTTTC.

This chain links TRBV5-6 with TRBJ2-7, with D possibly being TRBD1 (5 bases). Trimming stripped 4 bases from V and 1 base from J, with 15 bases between. Germline V lookup: CDR1 SGHDT, CDR2 YYEEEE. This CDR3 spans 15 amino acids. CDR3 sequence: CASSRVGQGSYEQYF. DNA for the CDR3: TGTGCCAGCAGCCGCGTGGGGCAGGGATCCTACGAGCAGTACTTC.

Note on this clonotype: Possible read error: a much larger clone is one base away. The CDR3 spells CASSPPPSGRALGQFF. CDR3 sequence (DNA): TGTGCCAGCAGCCCACCACCTAGCGGGAGGGCCCTTGGGCAGTTCTTC. The rearrangement joins TRBV7-2 to TRBJ2-1; 12 nucleotides align to TRBD2. In germline, CDR1 is SGHTA, CDR2 FQGNSA. The length of the CDR3 is 16 residues. V shed 5 bases, J shed 12 bases, and the junction held 14 bases outside the gene matches.

In this sample, this clonotype turned up many times. CDR3 protein: CASSYRLATVYEQYF. CDR3 DNA: TGTGCCAGCAGCTACCGACTAGCGACAGTCTACGAGCAGTACTTC. The chain couples TRBV28 to TRBJ2-7; 8 bases map to TRBD2. The length of the CDR3 is 15 residues. The ends lost 6 bases at V and 3 bases at J; junction bases unmatched: 10. Germline V CDR1 and CDR2: MDHEN, SYDVKM.

This clonotype has ten or more counts. The rearrangement uses TRBV11-1 and TRBJ1-2, with TRBD1 matching over 8 bases. The CDR3 sequence is 13 residues long. With V trimmed by 6 bases and J by 6 bases, 6 bases remained unmatched. Germline V CDR1 and CDR2: SGHAT, FQDESV (reference sequence). The chain's CDR3 is CASRTKTGDGYTF. Written as DNA, the CDR3 is TGTGCCAGCAGGACGAAGACAGGGGATGGCTACACCTTC.

Worth noting for this clonotype: Mismatch with germline at one junction end may stem from a read error. The gene calls are TRBV2 and TRBJ2-3, with 9 bases lining up with TRBD2. The CDR3 is 15 amino acids. CDR1 and CDR2 (germline): SNHLY, FYNNEI. CDR3 nucleotide sequence: TGTGCCAGCAGCGAAGGGACTAGCAGCACAGATACGCAGTATTTT. Protein: CASSEGTSSTDTQYF. The entire variable domain, with the rest obtained from reference TRBV2 and TRBJ2-3, is as follows: EPEVTQTPSHQVTQMGQEVILRCVPISNHLYFYWYRQILGQKVEFLVSFYNNEISEKSEIFDDQFSVERPDGSNFTLKIRSTKLEDSAMYFCASSEGTSSTDTQYFGPGTRLTVL.

V and J are TRBV5-1 and TRBJ1-1, with D possibly matching TRBD1 (6 bases). V dropped 0 bases and J dropped 5 bases, with 23 bases sitting between them. Germline V gene data show CDR1 as SGHRS and CDR2 as YFSETQ. The CDR3 is 18 residues long. For the CDR3, the DNA is TGCGCCAGCAGCTTGGCGGCGGGATTACAGGGCGGTAGGACTGAAGCTTTCTTT. Translated: CASSLAAGLQGGRTEAFF.

The CDR3: CASSYEISGVTEAFF. CDR3 coding DNA: TGCGCCAGCAGCTATGAGATTTCCGGGGTCACTGAAGCTTTCTTT. V usage is TRBV5-1 and J usage is TRBJ1-1; D gene uncertain. The CDR3 consists of 15 residues. V was cut by 3 bases and J by 4 bases, with 16 bases left in between. CDR1 and CDR2 (germline): SGHRS, YFSETQ.

This clonotype was observed many times. This chain joins TRBV30 and TRBJ2-1, with 9 positions matching TRBD2. The CDR3 is 14 amino acids. Per the germline V gene, CDR1 is GTSNPN and CDR2 is SVGIG (reference sequence). The trim removed 2 bases at V and 8 bases at J, leaving 7 bases unmatched. The CDR3 protein is CAWSRAGGVYEQFF. The CDR3 DNA sequence: TGTGCCTGGAGTCGGGCGGGAGGGGTTTATGAGCAGTTCTTC.